This is a list of T cell receptor beta chains from one sample in a study of immune evolution from preneoplasia to lung adenocarcinoma. The repertoire was sequenced with immunoSEQ multiplex PCR; TCRdb's copy has only in-frame clones and lacks some. This table holds some 3,700 clones, approximately 80% found once. The sequencing sample was made of FFPE lung adenocarcinoma in situ tissue. The receptors derive from a person aged 65 to 79 with lung adenocarcinoma. Each CDR3 is given with its conserved first and last residue. A D gene is named only where the DNA matches it firmly. Clone size is given for some rows only: seen once, a few or many times, or a class if the clone is expanded.

>TRBV28|.|TRBJ1-2|.
TGTGCCAGCAGTTTGGGCGGGTTAGAATTCAGGGGCTACACCTTC
CASSLGGLEFRGYTF
>TRBV19|.|TRBJ2-3|.
TGTGCCAGTAGTAAACAGGGTTATTCTACAGATACGCAGTATTTT
CASSKQGYSTDTQYF
>TRBV6-1|.|TRBJ1-3|.
TGTGCCAGCAGTGATTGGGGGCTCCTAAACACCATATATTTT
CASSDWGLLNTIYF
>TRBV7-9|TRBD1|TRBJ2-7|once
TGTGCCAGCCGGGACAGGGGCTACGAGCAGTACTTC
CASRDRGYEQYF
>TRBV19|.|TRBJ2-2|few
TGTGCCAGTAGCCCTCTACTGGGGGCGAACACCGGGGAGCTGTTTTTT
CASSPLLGANTGELFF
>TRBV28|.|TRBJ2-7|.
TGTGCCAGCAGTTTTCGTAACAGTCCCTACGAGCAGTACTTC
CASSFRNSPYEQYF
>TRBV5-6|.|TRBJ2-5|.
TGTGCCAGCAGCTTGGTGTCAGTGGAGACCCAGTACTTC
CASSLVSVETQYF
>TRBV27|TRBD2|TRBJ2-1|.
TGTGCCAGCAGTCTCCTGACTAGCGGGATCGGTGAGCAGTTCTTC
CASSLLTSGIGEQFF
>TRBV11-2|.|TRBJ2-5|.
TGTGCCAGCAGCTTCGGGAATCAAGAGACCCAGTACTTC
CASSFGNQETQYF
>TRBV20-1|.|TRBJ1-2|.
TGCAGTGCTAGAGATCAGGGCGATTACACCTTC
CSARDQGDYTF
>TRBV30|TRBD1|TRBJ2-2|.
TGTGCCTGGAGTGCGGGACAGGGGGTAACCGGGGAGCTGTTTTTT
CAWSAGQGVTGELFF